This T cell receptor beta chain was sequenced in a study of graft-versus-host responses after intestinal transplantation. Whole-study context: Isolated intestinal, liver-intestinal, or multivisceral transplants were what recipients had.

For this clone: Antigen unknown.

Sequencing used immunoSEQ multiplex PCR; TCRdb keeps in-frame clones, though not all of them. The repertoire has about 120,000 clones, 85% to 95% of them found once; the top ten carry roughly 1.2%. There are 15 residues in the CDR3. In germline, CDR1 is SEHNR, CDR2 FQNEAQ (reference sequence). The germline V and J ends were trimmed by 4 bases and 0 bases, with 12 bases remaining between them. This receptor was taken from a human donor who was the organ donor for an intestinal transplant. Sequences were derived from unstimulated CD8+ T cells sorted from spleen or lymph node cells, sampled before transplant. This sequence joins TRBV7-9 and TRBJ1-1; D is unresolved. CDR3 sequence (DNA): TGTGCCAGCAGCTCCACGACACTCCTGAACACTGAAGCTTTCTTT. Amino acid sequence: CASSSTTLLNTEAFF.